What follows are 9 T cell receptor beta chains derived from one specimen sequenced in a study of cytomegalovirus exposure and HLA in healthy donors. Using immunoSEQ multiplex PCR, the repertoire was profiled, and TCRdb retains in-frame clones only, with some absent. The table includes 250,000 to 400,000 clones, 88% detected once. The sequencing sample was made of PBMCs. The receptors were sampled from a man aged 30-40 years in good health and CMV-seronegative.

This rearrangement joins TRBV19 to TRBJ1-2, with D possibly matching TRBD1 (6 bases). Trimming removed 4 bases from V and 0 bases from J, with 9 bases in between. The CDR3 loop spans 14 amino acids. Germline V CDR1 and CDR2: LNHDA, SQIVND (reference sequence). The CDR3 reads CASSNQGTNYGYTF. Written as DNA, the CDR3 is TGTGCCAGTAGTAACCAGGGGACTAACTATGGCTACACCTTC.

Of note for this clone: Other nucleotide sequences in the sample specify the same CDR3. V and J are TRBV19 and TRBJ1-3; 7 bases map to TRBD1. V was pared by 11 bases and J by 0 bases, with 7 bases of the junction left unmatched. CDR3 length: 14 amino acids. Germline assignment: CDR1 LNHDA and CDR2 SQIVND (reference sequence). The DNA for the CDR3 is TGTGCCTCTACCCGGGACAGCTCTGGAAACACCATATATTTT. Translating it yields CASTRDSSGNTIYF. Together with reference TRBV19 and TRBJ1-3, the CDR3 gives the full variable domain: DGGITQSPKYLFRKEGQNVTLSCEQNLNHDAMYWYRQDPGQGLRLIYYSQIVNDFQKGDIAEGYSVSREKKESFPLTVTSAQKNPTAFYLCASTRDSSGNTIYFGEGSWLTVV.

The genes are TRBV7-8 and TRBJ2-2; 8 nucleotides agree with TRBD1. There are 16 residues in the CDR3. Germline CDR1 SGHVS, CDR2 FQNEAQ. The junction had 5 bases not matched to a gene; V was cut back by 5 bases and J by 0 bases. CDR3 bases: TGTGCCAGCAGCCCAGGGGGCCTAGCGAACACCGGGGAGCTGTTTTTT. Its translation is CASSPGGLANTGELFF.

The sample holds one count of this clone. This sequence joins TRBV9 and TRBJ2-2; D unclear. Germline V gives CDR1 SGDLS, CDR2 YYNGEE. This CDR3 comprises 14 residues. V lost 0 bases, J lost 3 bases, and 6 bases lay in between. The CDR3 region is CASSVAPDTGELFF. DNA of the CDR3: TGTGCCAGCAGCGTAGCTCCCGACACCGGGGAGCTGTTTTTT.

This chain uses TRBV7-6 with TRBJ2-3; perhaps TRBD2 as D (7 bases). CDR3 size: 16 residues. The germline CDR1 and CDR2 sequences are SGHVS and FNYEAQ. V gave up 4 bases and J gave up 0 bases, with 14 bases separating them. The CDR3 DNA reads TGTGCCAGCAGCTCCCTCGGGGGGCTGAGCACAGATACGCAGTATTTT. This gives the protein CASSSLGGLSTDTQYF.

The V call is TRBV5-6, the J call TRBJ2-3; a weak D match, TRBD1 (6 bases). V gave up 0 bases and J gave up 3 bases, with 11 bases separating them. The CDR3 extends over 15 amino acids. The germline gives CDR1 SGHDT, CDR2 YYEEEE. Here the CDR3 reads CASSLAVRGTDTQYF. In DNA form, the CDR3 reads TGTGCCAGCAGCTTGGCGGTCAGGGGTACAGATACGCAGTATTTT.

This clone has a single count. The chain uses TRBV11-2 and TRBJ1-2; 7 bases align to TRBD1. From germline, CDR1 is SGHAT and CDR2 FQNNGV. J lost 5 bases, V lost 4 bases, and 4 bases had no gene match. This CDR3 has 13 residues. The CDR3 sequence: CASSSQGVYGYTF. The DNA of the CDR3 is TGTGCCAGCAGCTCGCAGGGGGTGTATGGCTACACCTTC.

The rearrangement links TRBV7-9 to TRBJ2-1; 11 nucleotides agree with TRBD2. CDR1 SEHNR and CDR2 FQNEAQ come from the germline V gene (reference sequence). The length of the CDR3 is 15 residues. After removal of 1 base from V and 9 bases from J, the junction contained 5 bases not matched to a gene. The CDR3 reads CASSLVSGGVFEQFF. In nucleotides, the CDR3 is TGTGCCAGCAGCTTAGTTAGCGGGGGGGTCTTTGAGCAGTTCTTC.

The CDR3 protein is CASSLGRQVQETQYF. The CDR3 region has the DNA TGTGCCAGCAGCTTGGGGCGGCAGGTCCAAGAGACCCAGTACTTC. This rearrangement joins TRBV11-2 to TRBJ2-5; possible D gene TRBD1, 5 bases. This CDR3 region has 15 residues. Germline V lookup: CDR1 SGHAT, CDR2 FQNNGV. Trimming took off 3 bases at V and 1 base at J, with 12 bases between the two ends.